This is a list of T cell receptor beta chains from one sample in a study of CD8+ T cells in alopecia areata. Measured with immunoSEQ multiplex PCR; TCRdb has only the in-frame clones, and not every one. Here the sample spans 130,000 to 150,000 clones, roughly 60% being singletons. Source material: CD8+ T cells sorted from blood. All receptors come from a human donor in good health. The CDR3 runs from the conserved cysteine through the conserved F or W. Fields, in order: D gene, CDR3 length, clone size, J gene, V gene, CDR3 DNA, CDR3 protein. A D gene is named only where the DNA matches it firmly. Clone size is not always given. Where it is, it says once, few, many or a class for expanded clones.

- 16 once TRBJ2-3 TRBV27 TGTGCCAGCAGGACCCTTGGCGGGCCTAGCACAGATACGCAGTATTTT CASRTLGGPSTDTQYF
TRBD2 16 few TRBJ2-3 TRBV4-1 TGCGCCAGCAGCCAAGCTCGACTAGCGGGCACAGATACGCAGTATTTT CASSQARLAGTDTQYF
- 13 - TRBJ1-1 TRBV27 TGTGCCAGCAGTTTACCAGGGGACCCTGAAGCTTTCTTT CASSLPGDPEAFF
- 14 - TRBJ2-2 TRBV25-1 TGTGCCAGCAGTGATGCAGGGTCTGGCGGGGAGCTGTTTTTT CASSDAGSGGELFF
TRBD1 14 once TRBJ2-7 TRBV7-8 TGTGCCAGCAGCTTATTCGGACAGGGTGACGAGCAGTACTTC CASSLFGQGDEQYF
- 15 - TRBJ2-1 TRBV29-1 TGCAGCGTTGATAGGGGGAGTATAGGTCACAATGAGCAGTTCTTC CSVDRGSIGHNEQFF
- 14 - TRBJ2-7 TRBV28 TGTGCCAGCAGTAACCCCACTCAATCCGCTGAGCAGTACTTC CASSNPTQSAEQYF
- 11 - TRBJ2-1 TRBV9 TGTGCCAGCAGCGTCAACAATGAGCAGTTCTTC CASSVNNEQFF
- 14 - TRBJ1-2 TRBV7-4 TGTGCCAGCACCAACCTAGGGGACCCTAATGGCTACACCTTC CASTNLGDPNGYTF
- 14 few TRBJ2-7 TRBV29-1 TGCAGCGTTGAAGATCGGGGGCGGAACTACGAGCAGTACTTC CSVEDRGRNYEQYF
- 15 - TRBJ1-1 TRBV6-5 TGTGCCAGCAGTTACGGCCCCCTGAGGTCCACTGAAGCTTTCTTT CASSYGPLRSTEAFF
TRBD2 16 - TRBJ2-3 TRBV27 TGTGCCAGCAGTCAGGGACTAGCGGAGTACACAGATACGCAGTATTTT CASSQGLAEYTDTQYF
- 13 - TRBJ2-7 TRBV23-1 TGCGCCAGCAGCCCGACCGGGGCTTACGAGCAGTACTTC CASSPTGAYEQYF
TRBD1 14 - TRBJ1-5 TRBV2 TGTGCCAGTTTGCAGGACAGGGCGGATCAGCCCCAGCATTTT CASLQDRADQPQHF
- 16 - TRBJ1-5 TRBV7-2 TGTGCCAGCAGTGACAGTCTACGGGATAGCAATCAGCCCCAGCATTTT CASSDSLRDSNQPQHF
- 14 - TRBJ2-7 TRBV6-5 TGTGCCAGCAGTTACTTCCCAGGGAATGACGAGCAGTACTTC CASSYFPGNDEQYF
TRBD1 14 - TRBJ1-1 TRBV27 TGTGCCAGCAGTTTACAGGGGGCGAGCACTGAAGCTTTCTTT CASSLQGASTEAFF
- 13 - TRBJ1-2 TRBV7-9 TGTGCCAGCAGACCAACAGAGACCTATGGCTACACCTTC CASRPTETYGYTF
TRBD2 17 few TRBJ2-3 TRBV11-2 TGTGCCAGCAGCAGGGCGGTGGGAACTAGCGGCACAGATACGCAGTATTTT CASSRAVGTSGTDTQYF
- 14 - TRBJ2-1 TRBV10-2 TGCGCCAGCGGGGGGCAGGGGTATGCAGTCGAGCAGTTCTTC CASGGQGYAVEQFF
- 16 - TRBJ2-6 TRBV7-3 TGTGCCAGCAGCTTGGGAGTTGGCTCTGGGGCCAACGTCCTGACTTTC CASSLGVGSGANVLTF
- 13 - TRBJ2-7 TRBV27 TGTGCCAGCAGGGGGAGCGGTTTTTACGAGCAGTACTTC CASRGSGFYEQYF
TRBD1 17 few TRBJ2-1 TRBV7-9 TGTGCCAGCAGAGTTACCGTGGGGACAGATTCCTACAATGAGCAGTTCTTC CASRVTVGTDSYNEQFF
- 10 once TRBJ1-4 TRBV20-1 TGCAGTGCTAGGGGGGAAAAACTGTTTTTT CSARGEKLFF
TRBD2 16 - TRBJ2-1 TRBV29-1 TGCAGCGTTGAAGATCCTAGCGGGAAAAACTACAATGAGCAGTTCTTC CSVEDPSGKNYNEQFF
- 14 once TRBJ2-5 TRBV9 TGTGCCAGCAGCGTAGGTCCCCTGGGAGAGACCCAGTACTTC CASSVGPLGETQYF
- 14 - TRBJ2-6 TRBV30 TGTGCCTGGAGCCGTACCCCTGGGGCCAACGTCCTGACTTTC CAWSRTPGANVLTF
TRBD1 15 - TRBJ2-2 TRBV4-1 TGCGCCAGCAGCCAAGATTCGGGACAGCCCGGGGAGCTGTTTTTT CASSQDSGQPGELFF
- 12 - TRBJ1-1 TRBV6-5 TGTGCCAGCAGTTCCGGGACCGCTGAAGCTTTCTTT CASSSGTAEAFF
- 15 - TRBJ1-2 TRBV28 TGTGCCAGCAGCCATCTTGACAGTTCTAACTATGGCTACACCTTC CASSHLDSSNYGYTF
- 13 - TRBJ2-7 TRBV7-6 TGTGCCAGCAGCTTAGGCGAGGCCTACGAGCAGTACTTC CASSLGEAYEQYF
- 16 few TRBJ2-4 TRBV7-9 TGTGCCAGCAGCCTAATACAGGACCCGGGCCAAAACATTCAGTACTTC CASSLIQDPGQNIQYF
- 14 - TRBJ2-1 TRBV29-1 TGCAGCGCCCAGAACCCAAGCTCCTACAATGAGCAGTTCTTC CSAQNPSSYNEQFF
TRBD1 14 - TRBJ2-2 TRBV2 TGTGCCATCGACAGGGGGCCGAACACCGGGGAGCTGTTTTTT CAIDRGPNTGELFF
- 15 - TRBJ2-3 TRBV29-1 TGCAGCGTTGAAGATTGGCAGGGGAGCACAGATACGCAGTATTTT CSVEDWQGSTDTQYF
- 12 few TRBJ2-7 TRBV29-1 TGCAGCGTTGGTCCAGATTCCTACGAGCAGTACTTC CSVGPDSYEQYF
- 14 - TRBJ2-1 TRBV27 TGTGCCAGCAGCCACGGAGGAGCGGCCAATGAGCAGTTCTTC CASSHGGAANEQFF
TRBD1 16 - TRBJ2-1 TRBV18 TGTGCCAGCTCACCCTCCCCCGGACAGGGGTACAATGAGCAGTTCTTC CASSPSPGQGYNEQFF
TRBD1 15 - TRBJ1-2 TRBV5-4 TGTGCCAGCAGCTTGCCGTTTGACAGGGTTTCTGGCTACACCTTC CASSLPFDRVSGYTF
TRBD2 15 - TRBJ2-5 TRBV6-5 TGTGCCAGCAGTGCCCTGGCGGGAGGATCGGAGACCCAGTACTTC CASSALAGGSETQYF